The next 29 T cell receptor beta chains were all read from a single sample in a study of tumor-infiltrating lymphocytes in primary liver carcinoma. Germline DNA was also extracted, while the blood RNA originated from unsorted whole blood. Making TCR beta cDNA involved approximately 520 ng total RNA and a constant-region primer. TCR beta libraries came from three nested multiplex PCR rounds using slightly modified ARM-PCR. With TRBV1-TRBV30 forward primers and a C-beta reverse primer, the first two PCR rounds were run for approximately 10 cycles each. One entry per CDR3 protein results from TCRdb running MiXCR on the multiplex PCR reads. The sample shows hundreds of thousands of distinct CDR3 sequences, 65% of them seen only once. Material for sequencing was peripheral blood. Source of these receptors: a man between 35 and 55 years old with primary liver carcinoma and hepatitis B virus infection.

Comments on this clonotype: A read error may be the cause here, since a much bigger clone is one base away. The conserved final phenylalanine or tryptophan is absent from the CDR3, which likely points to a read error. This chain joins TRBV6-5 and TRBJ2-2, with 8 bases matching TRBD2. Trimming cost V 6 bases and J 6 bases; bases outside gene matches: 15. The CDR3 spans 17 residues. CDR1 and CDR2 from the germline V gene are MNHEY and SVGAGI. The CDR3 spells CASRSRKSGSGSGELFL. The CDR3 DNA follows: TGTGCCAGCAGGTCCCGGAAGAGCGGGAGCGGGTCCGGGGAGCTGTTTCTT.

This clonotype came up many times. The chain employs TRBV10-2 and TRBJ1-5; D remains unclear. The length of the CDR3 is 13 residues. The V gene lost 8 bases and the J gene lost 7 bases, with 15 bases spanning the gap. Germline-derived CDR1 and CDR2 are WSHSY and SAAADI. CDR3 DNA sequence: TGCGCCAGCGGCGAAGGGTACGGCCAGCCCCAGCATTTT. Amino acids: CASGEGYGQPQHF.

The chain combines TRBV28 with TRBJ2-5; D is uncertain. The J call may be in error: the DNA end matches TRBJ2-7 better. The CDR3 contains 13 residues. Germline CDR1 MDHEN, CDR2 SYDVKM. The CDR3 here is CASSFRHPSEQYF. The CDR3 DNA reads as TGTGCCAGCAGTTTCCGACATCCAAGCGAGCAGTACTTC.

As regards this clonotype: It is likely a read error, because the conserved phenylalanine at the end of the CDR3 is missing. The chain links TRBV11-1 to TRBJ2-1, with D perhaps TRBD2 (5 bases). Germline values: CDR1 SGHAT, CDR2 FQDESV (reference sequence). This CDR3 region has 15 residues. This chain's CDR3 is CGSSDSSSSCNEQFL. The DNA for the CDR3 is TGTGGCAGCAGCGACTCTAGCTCATCCTGCAATGAGCAGTTCCTC.

About this clonotype: A much larger clone sits a single nucleotide away, making a read error possible. The chain recombines TRBV28 with TRBJ1-1; 7 bases are shared with TRBD1. CDR3 size: 13 residues. Germline CDR1 reads MDHEN; CDR2 reads SYDVKM. The ends lost 10 bases at V and 4 bases at J; junction bases unmatched: 9. The CDR3 loop reads CAIQPGQSTEAFF. DNA of the CDR3: TGTGCCATCCAACCGGGACAGAGCACTGAAGCTTTCTTT.

This clonotype has at least ten counts. The gene calls are TRBV4-1 and TRBJ2-2, with D uncertain. Germline V CDR1 and CDR2: MGHRA, YSYEKL. The CDR3 is 16 residues long. The germline V and J ends were trimmed by 1 base and 6 bases, with 15 bases remaining between them. The CDR3 DNA reads as TGCGCCAGCAGCCAAGCGAACCTAGTTGACGCCGGGGAGCTGTTTTTT. Protein sequence: CASSQANLVDAGELFF.

This clonotype showed up many times. The rearrangement links TRBV7-9 to TRBJ2-3; either TRBD1 or TRBD2 may supply D (5 bases each). The CDR3 runs to 14 residues. The germline V gene encodes CDR1 SEHNR and CDR2 FQNEAQ (reference sequence). V shed 3 bases and J shed 4 bases, with 11 bases lying between them. This CDR3 reads CASSLGLASDTQYF. The CDR3, as DNA: TGTGCCAGCAGCTTGGGGCTAGCTTCAGATACGCAGTATTTT.

As concerns this clonotype: A much larger clone differs from this one at a single base, so this may be a read error. The chain has TRBV4-2 and TRBJ1-4, with D maybe TRBD1 (5 bases). V was cut by 6 bases and J by 7 bases, with 9 bases left in between. The CDR3 is 12 amino acids. CDR1 and CDR2 (germline): LGHNA, YNFKEQ. CDR3: CASRQESEKLFF. DNA of the CDR3: TGTGCCAGCAGACAGGAGAGTGAAAAACTGTTTTTT.

The gene calls are TRBV14 and TRBJ2-3; TRBD2 matches at 8 bases. The trim removed 4 bases at V and 6 bases at J, leaving 9 bases unmatched. Germline loops: CDR1 SGHDN, CDR2 FVKESK. The CDR3 runs to 15 residues. This chain's CDR3 is CASSLTSGAPDTQYF. CDR3 DNA sequence: TGTGCCAGCAGCCTTACTAGCGGTGCCCCGGATACGCAGTATTTT.

The chain recombines TRBV28 with TRBJ2-3, with D possibly called TRBD1 or TRBD2 (6 bases each). V was cut by 5 bases and J by 0 bases, with 12 bases left in between. Germline V gene sequence: CDR1 MDHEN, CDR2 SYDVKM. The CDR3 covers 15 residues. CDR3 protein: CASSVGGFSTDTQYF. The CDR3 nucleotides are TGTGCCAGCAGTGTCGGGGGCTTTAGCACAGATACGCAGTATTTT.

The chain uses TRBV11-3 and TRBJ1-2, with 7 bases matching TRBD1. Germline CDR1 SGHNT, CDR2 YENEEA. V was clipped by 5 bases and J by 1 base; unmatched bases: 7. The CDR3 runs to 15 residues. The CDR3 coding sequence is TGTGCCAGCAGCGTCGACAGGGCCCTTAACTATGGCTACACCTTC. Its protein is CASSVDRALNYGYTF.

The chain links TRBV6-1 to TRBJ1-2; D might be TRBD1 (5 bases). The CDR3 loop spans 15 amino acids. Germline-derived CDR1 and CDR2 are MNHNS and SASEGT. V was cut by 6 bases and J by 5 bases, with 19 bases left in between. This CDR3 is CASSGPGRAKYGYTF. CDR3 bases: TGTGCCAGCAGCGGGCCAGGGAGGGCGAAATATGGCTACACCTTC.

Comments on this clonotype: Lacking the conserved final phenylalanine or tryptophan, this CDR3 likely reflects a read error. The chain carries TRBV12-3 or TRBV12-4 and TRBJ1-2; possibly TRBD1 for D (6 bases). The germline V and J ends were trimmed by 5 bases and 7 bases, with 17 bases remaining between them. This CDR3 contains 14 residues. In DNA form, the CDR3 reads TGTGCCAGCAGTCCAGGGGCGAAGGGAGCTGGCTACACCCTC. Translated: CASSPGAKGAGYTL.

Regarding this clonotype: An end of the junction differs from the germline gene, which may be a read error. The J gene is TRBJ2-1, the V gene TRBV4-3; D is uncertain. The germline CDR1 and CDR2 sequences are LGHNA and YSLEER. The CDR3 consists of 14 residues. The CDR3 coding sequence is TGCGCCAGCAGCCAAGGGCCTACCTACTATGAACAGTTCTTC. Its translation is CASSQGPTYYEQFF.

As to this clonotype: One end of the junction does not line up with germline, which may come from a read error. The chain employs TRBV11-2 and TRBJ2-3; D unresolved. Germline V gene sequence: CDR1 SGHAT, CDR2 FQNNGV. The CDR3 contains 15 residues. The CDR3 sequence: CASSLTGALTDTQYF. CDR3 nucleotide sequence: TGTGCCAGCAGCTTAACGGGCGCGCTCACAGATACGCAGTACTTT.

This clonotype was seen ten or more times. The CDR3 coding sequence is TGTGCCTGGAGTGTAAAACTAGCGAGCTCCTACGAGCAGTACTTC. It codes for CAWSVKLASSYEQYF. The chain couples TRBV30 to TRBJ2-7, with 7 positions matching TRBD2. After removal of 0 bases from V and 0 bases from J, the junction contained 5 bases not matched to a gene. CDR1 and CDR2 (germline): GTSNPN, SVGIG (reference sequence). CDR3 length equals 15 residues.

About this clonotype: A read error may explain this, as a much larger clone is one base away. This chain links TRBV29-1 with TRBJ1-2; D uncertain. Germline assignment: CDR1 SQVTM and CDR2 ANQGSEA. This CDR3 is 13 amino acids long. V lost 3 bases to trimming and J lost 1 base, with 9 bases between them. CDR3: CSVECRSNYGYTF. The DNA of the CDR3 is TGCAGCGTTGAGTGCAGAAGTAACTATGGCTACACCTTC.

The chain links TRBV7-8 to TRBJ2-5; D remains unclear. Per germline, CDR1 SGHVS and CDR2 FQNEAQ. The germline V and J ends were trimmed by 2 bases and 5 bases, with 18 bases remaining between them. This CDR3 comprises 16 residues. CDR3 sequence (DNA): TGTGCCAGCAGCTTATCCCCTGCGTCTCCGCAGGAGACCCAGTACTTC. It encodes CASSLSPASPQETQYF.

This clonotype occurred many times. The V call is TRBV6-6, the J call TRBJ1-4; the D gene is possibly TRBD1 (5 bases). Germline CDR1 is MNHNY and CDR2 is SVGAGI (reference sequence). The CDR3 has 14 residues. The germline V and J ends were trimmed by 7 bases and 6 bases, with 15 bases remaining between them. The CDR3 region is CASTSGGEDEKLFF. CDR3 nucleotide sequence: TGTGCCAGCACTAGCGGGGGGGAGGATGAAAAACTGTTTTTT.

About this clonotype: A read error may produce the germline difference seen at one junction end. The chain is built from TRBV11-2 and TRBJ1-5; D ambiguous. Germline CDR1 is SGHAT and CDR2 is FQNNGV. This CDR3 comprises 16 residues. CDR3 DNA: TGTGCCAGCAGCTTAGGCCAGGCGGCTGGCAATCAGTCCCAGCATTTT. Translation: CASSLGQAAGNQSQHF.

As for this clonotype: A read error is likely, as this CDR3 ends without the conserved phenylalanine or tryptophan. V is TRBV29-1 and J is TRBJ2-3, with TRBD2 matching 7 bases. This CDR3 contains 14 residues. The germline CDR1 and CDR2 sequences are SQVTM and ANQGSEA. Here the CDR3 DNA reads TGCAGCGTCTCACCGGGACTAAGGGTAGATAAGCAGTATCTT. Translating gives CSVSPGLRVDKQYL.

A word on this clonotype: A much larger clone is a single base away; this may be a read error. The chain links TRBV29-1 to TRBJ1-2; D call uncertain. The CDR3 is 12 amino acids. CDR1 and CDR2 (germline): SQVTM, ANQGSEA. CDR3 sequence: CSVVRAPFGYAF. CDR3 nucleotides: TGCAGCGTTGTTAGGGCCCCCTTTGGCTACGCCTTC.

Regarding this clonotype: Because the CDR3 is missing its conserved closing phenylalanine or tryptophan, this is likely a read error. The chain recombines TRBV29-1 with TRBJ2-5, with D maybe TRBD1 (5 bases). CDR3 length: 12 residues. Germline-derived CDR1 and CDR2 are SQVTM and ANQGSEA. The CDR3 DNA reads TGCAGCGTTGGGCAGGGTTTCGAGACTCAGTACCTC. Protein product: CSVGQGFETQYL.

This clonotype has at least ten counts. The chain links TRBV4-1 to TRBJ2-7, with D tentatively TRBD1 or TRBD2 (6 bases each). The CDR3 sequence is 15 residues long. V gave up 1 base and J gave up 7 bases, with 17 bases separating them. Per the germline V gene, CDR1 is MGHRA and CDR2 is YSYEKL. The CDR3 reads CASSQGFKRRGEQYF. The CDR3 DNA reads as TGCGCCAGCAGCCAAGGATTTAAACGGAGGGGGGAGCAGTACTTC.

The rearrangement uses TRBV10-3 and TRBJ1-1; 11 nucleotides match TRBD1. This CDR3 contains 15 residues. V shed 4 bases and J 7 bases; nucleotides not matched to a gene: 8. Germline-derived CDR1 and CDR2 are ENHRY and SYGVKD. CDR3 sequence: CAISGGTGGDIEAFF. In DNA form, the CDR3 reads TGTGCCATCAGTGGGGGGACAGGGGGGGATATTGAAGCTTTCTTT.

The rearrangement joins TRBV28 to TRBJ1-2; weak D call: TRBD1 (5 bases). V was shortened by 4 bases and J by 10 bases, with 10 bases between the two germline ends. CDR1 and CDR2 from the germline V gene are MDHEN and SYDVKM. The CDR3 is made up of 11 amino acids. The CDR3 protein is CASSSRDLYTF. The CDR3 DNA sequence: TGTGCCAGCAGTTCAAGGGACCTCTACACCTTC.

A note on this clonotype: Given a much more abundant clone one base away, this may be a read error. In nucleotides, the CDR3 is TGTGCCAGCAGTTACACCGGGGAGCCGTTTTTT. Protein: CASSYTGEPFF. The V and J genes are TRBV12-3 or TRBV12-4 and TRBJ2-2, with D possibly TRBD2 on 5 matching bases. The CDR3 is 11 amino acids.

A remark on this clonotype: One junction end does not reproduce the germline sequence, and a read error may be involved. The chain joins TRBV5-4 to TRBJ2-7, with 10 bases identical to TRBD1. The CDR3 has 15 amino acids. Germline CDR1 and CDR2: SGHNT and YYREEE (reference sequence). As DNA, the CDR3 is TGTGCCAGCAGCCATTCCGGGACAGGGGCTTACGAGCAGTGCTTC. It specifies CASSHSGTGAYEQCF.

This chain uses TRBV25-1 with TRBJ2-7; D may be TRBD1 (6 bases). The V gene's germline CDR1 is MGHDK and CDR2 SYGVNS. The CDR3 is 11 amino acids. Trimming shortened V by 9 bases and J by 9 bases, and 15 bases separated the two germline ends. The CDR3 nucleotides read TGTGCCAGTTCTGGGGGCAGGGGGCAGTACTTC. Translating it yields CASSGGRGQYF.